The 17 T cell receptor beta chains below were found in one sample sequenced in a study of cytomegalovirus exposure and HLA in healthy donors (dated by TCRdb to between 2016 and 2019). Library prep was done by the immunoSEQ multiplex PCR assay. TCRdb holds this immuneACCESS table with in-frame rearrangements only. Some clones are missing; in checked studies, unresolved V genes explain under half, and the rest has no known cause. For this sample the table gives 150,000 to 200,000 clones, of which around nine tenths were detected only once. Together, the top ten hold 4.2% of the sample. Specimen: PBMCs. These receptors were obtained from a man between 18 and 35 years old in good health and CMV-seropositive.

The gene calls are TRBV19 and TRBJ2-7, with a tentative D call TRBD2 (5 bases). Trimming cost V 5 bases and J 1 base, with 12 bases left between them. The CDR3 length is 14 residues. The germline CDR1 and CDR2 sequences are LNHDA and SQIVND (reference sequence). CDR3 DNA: TGTGCCAGTAGTGAGCCGGGAAGATCCTACGAGCAGTACTTC. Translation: CASSEPGRSYEQYF.

The CDR3 loop reads CASSKRGNTEAFF. CDR3 in DNA: TGTGCCAGCAGCAAAAGGGGTAACACTGAAGCTTTCTTT. The chain uses TRBV28 and TRBJ1-1; D is perhaps TRBD1 (5 bases). The CDR3 has 13 amino acids. Germline assignment: CDR1 MDHEN and CDR2 SYDVKM. With 6 bases removed from V and 2 bases from J, the gap between germline ends came to 10 bases.

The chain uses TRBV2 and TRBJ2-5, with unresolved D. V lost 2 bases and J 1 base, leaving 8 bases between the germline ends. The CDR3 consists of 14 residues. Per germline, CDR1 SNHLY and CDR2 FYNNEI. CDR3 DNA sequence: TGTGCCAGCAGTGAACAGGTTCTCCAAGAGACCCAGTACTTC. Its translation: CASSEQVLQETQYF.

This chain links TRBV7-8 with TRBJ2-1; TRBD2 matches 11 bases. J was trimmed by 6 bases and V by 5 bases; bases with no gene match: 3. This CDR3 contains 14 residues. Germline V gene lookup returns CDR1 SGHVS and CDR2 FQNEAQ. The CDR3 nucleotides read TGTGCCAGCAGCAGAGGGACTAGCGGCAATGAGCAGTTCTTC. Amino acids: CASSRGTSGNEQFF. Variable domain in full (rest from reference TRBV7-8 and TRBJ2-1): GAGVSQSPRYKVAKRGQDVALRCDPISGHVSLFWYQQALGQGPEFLTYFQNEAQLDKSGLPSDRFFAERPEGSVSTLKIQRTQQEDSAVYLCASSRGTSGNEQFFGPGTRLTVL.

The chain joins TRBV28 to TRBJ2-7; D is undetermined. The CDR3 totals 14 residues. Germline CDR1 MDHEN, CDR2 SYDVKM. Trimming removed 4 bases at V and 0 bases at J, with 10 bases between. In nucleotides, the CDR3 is TGTGCCAGCAGTTCCCCCCCCAGCTCCTACGAGCAGTACTTC. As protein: CASSSPPSSYEQYF.

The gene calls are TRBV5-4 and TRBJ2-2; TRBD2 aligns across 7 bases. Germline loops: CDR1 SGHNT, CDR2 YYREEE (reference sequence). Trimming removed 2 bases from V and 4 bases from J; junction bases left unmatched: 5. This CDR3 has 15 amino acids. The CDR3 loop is CASSFSSGSTGELFF. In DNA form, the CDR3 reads TGTGCCAGCAGCTTCTCTAGCGGCTCCACCGGGGAGCTGTTTTTT.

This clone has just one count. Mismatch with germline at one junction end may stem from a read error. CDR3 sequence: CASSVSYERYF. CDR3 coding DNA: TGTGCCAGCAGTGTGTCCTACGAGCGGTACTTC. The V and J genes are TRBV27 and TRBJ2-7; no definite D call. The CDR3 sequence is 11 residues long. Germline V gene sequence: CDR1 MNHEY, CDR2 SMNVEV (reference sequence).

The CDR3 reads CASSSWGRSTGELFF. CDR3 nucleotide sequence: TGTGCCAGCAGCTCGTGGGGGCGCAGCACCGGGGAGCTGTTTTTT. The genes are TRBV5-4 and TRBJ2-2, with D perhaps TRBD1 (6 bases). Germline V lookup: CDR1 SGHNT, CDR2 YYREEE (reference sequence). This CDR3 has 15 amino acids. Trimming cost V 3 bases and J 4 bases, with 13 bases left between them. Supplemented by reference TRBV5-4 and TRBJ2-2, the full variable domain reads ETGVTQSPTHLIKTRGQQVTLRCSSQSGHNTVSWYQQALGQGPQFIFQYYREEENGRGNFPPRFSGLQFPNYSSELNVNALELDDSALYLCASSSWGRSTGELFFGEGSRLTVL.

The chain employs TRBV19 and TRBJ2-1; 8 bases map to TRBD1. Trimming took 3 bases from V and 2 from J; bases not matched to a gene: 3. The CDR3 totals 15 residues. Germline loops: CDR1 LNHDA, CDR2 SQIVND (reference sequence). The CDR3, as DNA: TGTGCCAGTAGTATTGGGACAGGCGCCTACAATGAGCAGTTCTTC. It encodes CASSIGTGAYNEQFF.

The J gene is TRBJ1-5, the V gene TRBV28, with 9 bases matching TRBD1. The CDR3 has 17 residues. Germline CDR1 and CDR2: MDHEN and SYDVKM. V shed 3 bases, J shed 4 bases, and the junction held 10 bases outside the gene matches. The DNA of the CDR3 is TGTGCCAGCAGTTTCCCAGGGGGGGGACAGGGTAATCAGCCCCAGCATTTT. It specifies CASSFPGGGQGNQPQHF. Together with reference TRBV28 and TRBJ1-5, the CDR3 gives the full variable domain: DVKVTQSSRYLVKRTGEKVFLECVQDMDHENMFWYRQDPGLGLRLIYFSYDVKMKEKGDIPEGYSVSREKKERFSLILESASTNQTSMYLCASSFPGGGQGNQPQHFGDGTRLSIL.

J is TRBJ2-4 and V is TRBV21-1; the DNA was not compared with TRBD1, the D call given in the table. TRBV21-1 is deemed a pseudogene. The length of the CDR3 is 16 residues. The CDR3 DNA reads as TGTGCCAGCAGCAAAGTGACAGTTCTAGCCAAAAACATTCAGTACTTC. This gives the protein CASSKVTVLAKNIQYF.

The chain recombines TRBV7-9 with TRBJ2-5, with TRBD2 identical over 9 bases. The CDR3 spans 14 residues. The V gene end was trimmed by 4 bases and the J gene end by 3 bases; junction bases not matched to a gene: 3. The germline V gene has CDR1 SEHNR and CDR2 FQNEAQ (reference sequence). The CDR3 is CASSYGLAKETQYF. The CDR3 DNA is TGTGCCAGCAGCTACGGACTAGCGAAAGAGACCCAGTACTTC.

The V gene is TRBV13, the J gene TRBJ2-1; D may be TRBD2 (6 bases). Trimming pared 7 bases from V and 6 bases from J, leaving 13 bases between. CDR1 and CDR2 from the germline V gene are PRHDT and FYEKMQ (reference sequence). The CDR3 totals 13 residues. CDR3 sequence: CASILRGGNEQFF. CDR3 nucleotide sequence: TGTGCCAGCATCCTCCGGGGAGGCAATGAGCAGTTCTTC.

In DNA, the CDR3 is TGTGCCAGCCTCACCGCCCGTTTCGGGTACAATGAGCAGTTCTTC. Translation: CASLTARFGYNEQFF. The chain joins TRBV7-8 to TRBJ2-1; no clear D. CDR3 length equals 15 residues. The germline CDR1 and CDR2 sequences are SGHVS and FQNEAQ. The V gene lost 8 bases and the J gene lost 4 bases, with 18 bases spanning the gap.

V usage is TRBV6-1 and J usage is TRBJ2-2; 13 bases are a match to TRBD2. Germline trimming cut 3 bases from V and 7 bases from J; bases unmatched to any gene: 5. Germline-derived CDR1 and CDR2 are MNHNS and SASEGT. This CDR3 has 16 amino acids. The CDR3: CASSDWTSGSVGELFF. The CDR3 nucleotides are TGTGCCAGCAGTGACTGGACTAGCGGGAGTGTCGGGGAGCTGTTTTTT.

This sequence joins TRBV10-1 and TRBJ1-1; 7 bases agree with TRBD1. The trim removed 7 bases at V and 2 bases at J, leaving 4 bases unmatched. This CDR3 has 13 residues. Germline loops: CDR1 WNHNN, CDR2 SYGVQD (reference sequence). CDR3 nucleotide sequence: TGCGCCAGCAAACGACAGGGCAACACTGAAGCTTTCTTT. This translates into CASKRQGNTEAFF.

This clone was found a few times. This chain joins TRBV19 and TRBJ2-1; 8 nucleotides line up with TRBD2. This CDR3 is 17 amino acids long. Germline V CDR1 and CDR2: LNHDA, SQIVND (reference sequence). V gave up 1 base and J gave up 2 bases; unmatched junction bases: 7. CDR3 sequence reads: CASSIVSTSGAYNEQFF. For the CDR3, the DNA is TGTGCCAGTAGTATAGTATCTACTAGCGGAGCCTACAATGAGCAGTTCTTC.